This T cell receptor beta chain was documented in a study of OX40 agonist ivuxolimab in advanced cancers. The CDR3 is 14 residues long. The germline V and J ends were trimmed by 0 bases and 6 bases, with 9 bases remaining between them. Per germline, CDR1 SEHNR and CDR2 FQNEAQ (reference sequence). TCRdb's table, derived via immunoSEQ multiplex PCR, lists solely in-frame clones and lacks some. The sample has about 48,000 clones, around 83% seen once. J is TRBJ2-1 and V is TRBV7-9; D might be TRBD2 (5 bases). The sequencing here drew on CD4+ or CD8+ T cells sorted from blood, taken in a trial of the OX40 agonist ivuxolimab. The receptor comes from an adult with an advanced solid tumor such as melanoma, head and neck, liver or kidney cancer. CDR3 sequence (DNA): TGTGCCAGCAGCTTAGCGCGGGCAACCAATGAGCAGTTCTTC. Protein sequence: CASSLARATNEQFF.